One sample yielded the 13 T cell receptor beta chains listed below, sequenced in a study of T cell repertoires in cytomegalovirus infection. Using its own MiXCR run on the reads, TCRdb lists one record per CDR3 protein. The sample includes 230,000 or so distinct CDR3 sequences, approximately 17% seen only once; the top ten take around 43%. The sequenced sample consisted of CD8+ T cells from PBMCs. All receptors derive from a human donor in good health (CMV status not recorded). Some clones in this sample may be carry-over from other donors' samples.

This chain uses TRBV4-1 with TRBJ2-7; tentative D call: TRBD1 (5 bases). CDR1 and CDR2 (germline): MGHRA, YSYEKL. V gave up 1 base and J gave up 6 bases, with 13 bases separating them. The CDR3 has 14 amino acids. CDR3 DNA sequence: TGCGCCAGCAGCCAAGGGTGGCAGGGCAGCGAGCAGTACTTC. Amino acids: CASSQGWQGSEQYF.

This clonotype was counted between two and nine times. V gene TRBV12-3 or TRBV12-4 combines with J gene TRBJ2-3, with 10 bases lining up with TRBD2. CDR3 length: 18 amino acids. Trimming took 2 bases from V and 1 from J; bases not matched to a gene: 9. The CDR3 bases are TGTGCCAGCAGTTTAAGGCTAGCGGGGGCCGGGGGCACAGATACGCAGTATTTT. Translating it yields CASSLRLAGAGGTDTQYF.

This chain links TRBV11-2 with TRBJ2-2, with 10 bases fitting TRBD2. Trimming took 6 bases from V and 1 from J; bases not matched to a gene: 14. CDR1 and CDR2 (germline): SGHAT, FQNNGV. CDR3 length equals 19 residues. The CDR3 region is CASSPHWGSGGQNTGELFF. CDR3 nucleotide sequence: TGTGCCAGCAGTCCCCATTGGGGTAGCGGGGGGCAGAACACCGGGGAGCTGTTTTTT.

This clonotype has more than one count but fewer than ten. The rearrangement links TRBV2 to TRBJ1-2, with D possibly TRBD1 on 6 matching bases. The CDR3 has 10 amino acids. The germline V gene has CDR1 SNHLY and CDR2 FYNNEI. V was cut by 6 bases and J by 13 bases, with 12 bases left in between. The CDR3 is CASRRQACTF. DNA for the CDR3: TGTGCCAGCAGACGACAGGCGTGCACCTTC.

This clonotype has ten or more counts. In DNA, the CDR3 is TGTGCCAGCAGTCCCTCGGACTGGGTTCAGCAGTTCTTC. Protein product: CASSPSDWVQQFF. The chain joins TRBV6-5 to TRBJ2-1; D is perhaps TRBD2 (5 bases). Trimming took 5 bases from V and 11 from J, leaving 16 bases between them. Germline V lookup: CDR1 MNHEY, CDR2 SVGAGI. The CDR3 totals 13 residues.

J is TRBJ2-7 and V is TRBV6-2 or TRBV6-3; 8 bases match TRBD1. The germline V gene encodes CDR1 MNHEY and CDR2 SVGEGT. V dropped 2 bases and J dropped 5; count of bases not matched to a gene: 5. The CDR3 totals 14 residues. In DNA form, the CDR3 reads TGTGCCAGCAGTTACCCGGACAGGGCGGACGAGCAGTACTTC. Its protein is CASSYPDRADEQYF.

The CDR3 region is CATSDPRRDEQFF. The DNA for the CDR3 is TGTGCCACCAGTGACCCCCGAAGGGATGAGCAGTTCTTC. This rearrangement joins TRBV24-1 to TRBJ2-1, with D uncertain. Germline V gene data show CDR1 as KGHDR and CDR2 as SFDVKD. The ends were cut back, 4 bases at V and 8 bases at J, with 11 bases in the middle. The CDR3 totals 13 residues.

The table lists this clonotype with a few counts. The gene calls are TRBV7-6 and TRBJ2-5; a possible D gene is TRBD2 (5 bases). Trimming stripped 4 bases from V and 4 bases from J, with 10 bases between. The germline CDR1 and CDR2 sequences are SGHVS and FNYEAQ. The CDR3 contains 13 residues. This CDR3 is CASSSPEVETQYF. For the CDR3, the DNA is TGTGCCAGCAGCTCCCCGGAGGTAGAGACCCAGTACTTC.

At least ten counts were recorded for this clonotype. The chain joins TRBV7-2 to TRBJ2-5, with D perhaps being TRBD1 or TRBD2 (5 bases each). The CDR3 runs 21 residues. Germline V CDR1 and CDR2: SGHTA, FQGNSA. Trimming took 1 base from V and 2 from J, leaving 29 bases between them. In DNA form, the CDR3 reads TGTGCCAGCAGCTTAGAAACCTGGAGACCCGACAGTCCCAGGAGGCAAGAGACCCAGTACTTC. It yields the protein CASSLETWRPDSPRRQETQYF. The entire variable domain, with the rest obtained from reference TRBV7-2 and TRBJ2-5, is as follows: GAGVSQSPSNKVTEKGKDVELRCDPISGHTALYWYRQSLGQGLEFLIYFQGNSAPDKSGLPSDRFSAERTGGSVSTLTIQRTQQEDSAVYLCASSLETWRPDSPRRQETQYFGPGTRLLVL.

This clonotype showed up many times. V gene TRBV7-6 combines with J gene TRBJ1-5; 7 nucleotides agree with TRBD1. The V gene end was trimmed by 5 bases and the J gene end by 2 bases; junction bases not matched to a gene: 6. Germline V lookup: CDR1 SGHVS, CDR2 FNYEAQ. The CDR3 spans 15 residues. CDR3 DNA: TGTGCCAGCAGCCCCAGGGGGTCGGGCAATCAGCCCCAGCATTTT. It is translated as CASSPRGSGNQPQHF. The variable domain in full, completed from reference TRBV7-6 and TRBJ1-5, reads GAGVSQSPRYKVTKRGQDVALRCDPISGHVSLYWYRQALGQGPEFLTYFNYEAQQDKSGLPNDRFSAERPEGSISTLTIQRTEQRDSAMYRCASSPRGSGNQPQHFGDGTRLSIL.

This clonotype was seen only a few times. The chain recombines TRBV9 with TRBJ2-3; 8 bases are a match to TRBD2. The CDR3 extends over 16 amino acids. Germline V CDR1 and CDR2: SGDLS, YYNGEE. Losses at the gene ends were 3 bases for V and 5 bases for J; bases not matched to a gene: 11. The CDR3 nucleotides are TGTGCCAGCAGCGAGGCGACTAGCGTCTCGGGAGATACGCAGTATTTT. This sequence encodes CASSEATSVSGDTQYF.

The chain carries TRBV27 and TRBJ2-1, with TRBD1 matching over 7 bases. In germline, CDR1 is MNHEY, CDR2 SMNVEV (reference sequence). V lost 5 bases and J lost 8; bases outside the gene matches: 3. The CDR3 contains 12 residues. CDR3 coding DNA: TGTGCCAGCAGTCCGGACAGGTATGAGCAGTTCTTC. Translation gives CASSPDRYEQFF.

This clonotype was found many times. The V call is TRBV7-8, the J call TRBJ1-2; D gene ambiguous. CDR1 and CDR2 (germline): SGHVS, FQNEAQ. The ends were cut back, 2 bases at V and 1 base at J, with 8 bases in the middle. This CDR3 is 14 amino acids long. The CDR3 spells CASSLIQINYGYTF. CDR3 nucleotides: TGTGCCAGCAGCTTAATACAGATTAACTATGGCTACACCTTC.